This T cell receptor beta chain is from a study of post-analysis software for immune sequencing data. Turning to the study itself: Patients with relapsing-remitting, secondary progressive and progressive-relapsing multiple sclerosis courses were all represented. Study-wide points: Patients with multiple sclerosis recorded significantly lower normalized Chao1 diversity than controls, the study found. F measure grouped same-batch samples tightly together. A few TRBV segments occurring more often in patients than controls included TRBV5-6, TRBV5-1 and TRBV20-1.

Remarks on this clonotype: The antigen remains undetermined.

V was clipped by 6 bases and J by 11 bases, with 16 bases between them. The length of the CDR3 is 12 residues. Per the germline V gene, CDR1 is MDHEN and CDR2 is SYDVKM. Sequencing libraries made from TCR beta cDNA carried unique molecular identifiers. T cells numbering 1 to 10 million yielded cDNA molecules that totaled some 500,000. TCRdb reprocessed the PCR reads via MiXCR and lists one record per CDR3 protein. Here the sample spans fewer than 600,000 distinct CDR3 sequences, less than 45% being singletons. The chain recombines TRBV28 with TRBJ2-5, with D possibly being TRBD1 (5 bases). Material for sequencing was blood. The clonotype comes from a girl aged 5 to 17 with multiple sclerosis. The CDR3 is CASSPPDNEQYF. For the CDR3, the DNA is TGTGCCAGCAGCCCGCCGGACAATGAGCAGTACTTC.